These T cell receptor beta chains were read from a single sample in a study of T cell repertoires in cytomegalovirus infection. Each CDR3 protein gets one entry after TCRdb re-called the reads with MiXCR. The sample holds over 100,000 distinct CDR3 sequences, about 15% seen once. What was sequenced was PBMCs. The receptors shown here come from a human donor in good health (CMV status not recorded). Some clones in this sample may be carry-over from other donors' samples. Both conserved end residues are part of each CDR3. Fields, in order: V gene, J gene, D gene, clone size, CDR3 DNA, CDR3 protein. The D gene is left open where the match is weak. Some rows mark clone size as missing; the rest say once, few, many or name a class of expanded clone.

v_gene: TRBV5-1; j_gene: TRBJ1-3; d_gene: .; abundance: .; CDR3nt: TGCGCCAGCAGCAACACACCGGACGGAAACACCATATATTTT; CDR3aa: CASSNTPDGNTIYF
v_gene: TRBV28; j_gene: TRBJ2-1; d_gene: TRBD2; abundance: once; CDR3nt: TGTGCCAGCAGTTTATCGTCTAGCGGGCGTCCCGAGCAGTTCTTC; CDR3aa: CASSLSSSGRPEQFF
v_gene: TRBV7-2; j_gene: TRBJ1-4; d_gene: .; abundance: many; CDR3nt: TGTGCCAGCAACCAACAGGGACATAATGAAAAACTGTTTTTT; CDR3aa: CASNQQGHNEKLFF
v_gene: TRBV4-1; j_gene: TRBJ1-5; d_gene: .; abundance: .; CDR3nt: TGCGCCAGCAGCCCGTGGGACGTCCCGTGGCCCCAGCATTTT; CDR3aa: CASSPWDVPWPQHF
v_gene: TRBV7-2; j_gene: TRBJ1-1; d_gene: .; abundance: many; CDR3nt: TGTGCCAGCAGCTTATCCAGGGTATCGAACACTGAAGCTTTCTTT; CDR3aa: CASSLSRVSNTEAFF
v_gene: TRBV7-2; j_gene: TRBJ2-7; d_gene: .; abundance: many; CDR3nt: TGTGCCAGCAACCAGAGGGGGGCCTACGAGCAGTACTTC; CDR3aa: CASNQRGAYEQYF
v_gene: TRBV18; j_gene: TRBJ2-6; d_gene: .; abundance: few; CDR3nt: TGTGCCAGCTCACGGGAAGAATCTCCTGGGACCAACGTCCTGACTTTC; CDR3aa: CASSREESPGTNVLTF
v_gene: TRBV11-3; j_gene: TRBJ1-1; d_gene: .; abundance: many; CDR3nt: TGTGCCAGCAGCCAGGGCTGGAGGACTGAAGCTTTCTTT; CDR3aa: CASSQGWRTEAFF
v_gene: TRBV7-2; j_gene: TRBJ2-5; d_gene: .; abundance: many; CDR3nt: TGTGCCAGCAGCTTAAATTGGGCCCTCCCCCCCGGAGAGACCCAGTACTTC; CDR3aa: CASSLNWALPPGETQYF
v_gene: TRBV27; j_gene: TRBJ2-7; d_gene: .; abundance: .; CDR3nt: TGTGCCAGCAGTTTAGAGCAGGGACCTACCTACGAGCAGTACTTC; CDR3aa: CASSLEQGPTYEQYF
v_gene: TRBV10-3; j_gene: TRBJ2-3; d_gene: .; abundance: .; CDR3nt: TGTGCCATCAGTGAGTCGCGACTAGACACAGATACGCAGTATTTT; CDR3aa: CAISESRLDTDTQYF
v_gene: TRBV7-2; j_gene: TRBJ1-6; d_gene: .; abundance: many; CDR3nt: TGTGCCAGCAGCTTTGGGGGCGCAGGGTCACCCCTCCACTTT; CDR3aa: CASSFGGAGSPLHF
v_gene: TRBV28; j_gene: TRBJ2-7; d_gene: .; abundance: few; CDR3nt: TGTGCCAGCAGGATTGGCCGCCTCGTGGGGTACGAGCAGTACTTC; CDR3aa: CASRIGRLVGYEQYF
v_gene: TRBV28; j_gene: TRBJ1-5; d_gene: TRBD1; abundance: .; CDR3nt: TGTGCCAGCAGTTCCCGGGACAGCCTCAATCAGCCCCAGCATTTT; CDR3aa: CASSSRDSLNQPQHF
v_gene: TRBV28; j_gene: TRBJ2-3; d_gene: .; abundance: .; CDR3nt: TGTGCCAGCAGCAGGGGAGATACGCAGTATTTT; CDR3aa: CASSRGDTQYF
v_gene: TRBV12-5; j_gene: TRBJ1-5; d_gene: .; abundance: .; CDR3nt: TGTGCTAGTGGTTTAGGGCTAGGTCAGCCCCAGCATTTT; CDR3aa: CASGLGLGQPQHF
v_gene: TRBV7-2; j_gene: TRBJ2-5; d_gene: TRBD2; abundance: medium-sized; CDR3nt: TGTGCCAGCAACCCCCTTCGGGGGGGCCAAACCCAGTACTTC; CDR3aa: CASNPLRGGQTQYF
v_gene: TRBV7-9; j_gene: TRBJ1-3; d_gene: .; abundance: many; CDR3nt: TGTGCCAGCAGCTTAGTTTTGACTTACTCTGGAAACACCATATATTTT; CDR3aa: CASSLVLTYSGNTIYF